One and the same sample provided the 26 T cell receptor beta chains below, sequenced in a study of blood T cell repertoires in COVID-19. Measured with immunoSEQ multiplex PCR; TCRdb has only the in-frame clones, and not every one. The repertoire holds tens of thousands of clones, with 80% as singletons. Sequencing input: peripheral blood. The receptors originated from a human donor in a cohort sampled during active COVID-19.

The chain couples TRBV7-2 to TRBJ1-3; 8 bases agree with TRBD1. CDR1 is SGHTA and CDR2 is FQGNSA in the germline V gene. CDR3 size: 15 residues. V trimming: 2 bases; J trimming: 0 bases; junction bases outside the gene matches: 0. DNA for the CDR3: TGTGCCAGCAGCTTAACAGGGGGCTCTGGAAACACCATATATTTT. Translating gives CASSLTGGSGNTIYF.

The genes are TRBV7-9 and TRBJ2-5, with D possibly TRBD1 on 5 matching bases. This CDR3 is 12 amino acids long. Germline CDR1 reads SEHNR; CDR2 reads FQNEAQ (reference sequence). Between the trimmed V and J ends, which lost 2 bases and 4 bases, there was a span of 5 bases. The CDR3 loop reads CASSLRGETQYF. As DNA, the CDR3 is TGTGCCAGCAGCTTAAGGGGAGAGACCCAGTACTTC.

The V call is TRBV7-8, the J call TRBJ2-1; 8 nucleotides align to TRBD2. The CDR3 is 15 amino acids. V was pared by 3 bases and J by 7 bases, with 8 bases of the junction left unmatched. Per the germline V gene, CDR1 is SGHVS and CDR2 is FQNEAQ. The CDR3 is CASSLGVAGKNEQFF. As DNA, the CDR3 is TGTGCCAGCAGCTTGGGTGTAGCGGGGAAAAATGAGCAGTTCTTC. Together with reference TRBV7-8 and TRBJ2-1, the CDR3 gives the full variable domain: GAGVSQSPRYKVAKRGQDVALRCDPISGHVSLFWYQQALGQGPEFLTYFQNEAQLDKSGLPSDRFFAERPEGSVSTLKIQRTQQEDSAVYLCASSLGVAGKNEQFFGPGTRLTVL.

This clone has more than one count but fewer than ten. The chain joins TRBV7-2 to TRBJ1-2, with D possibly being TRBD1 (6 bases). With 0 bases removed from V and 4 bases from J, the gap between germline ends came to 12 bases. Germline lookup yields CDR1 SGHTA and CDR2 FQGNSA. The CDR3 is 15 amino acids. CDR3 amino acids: CASSLAGQGIYGYTF. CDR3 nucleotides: TGTGCCAGCAGCTTAGCCGGCCAGGGGATCTATGGCTACACCTTC.

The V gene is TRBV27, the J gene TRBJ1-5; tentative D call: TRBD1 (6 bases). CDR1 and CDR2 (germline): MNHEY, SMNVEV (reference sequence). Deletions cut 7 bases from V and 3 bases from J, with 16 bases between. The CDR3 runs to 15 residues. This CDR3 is CASNLGGAFNQPQHF. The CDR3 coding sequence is TGTGCCAGCAACCTAGGGGGGGCCTTCAATCAGCCCCAGCATTTT.

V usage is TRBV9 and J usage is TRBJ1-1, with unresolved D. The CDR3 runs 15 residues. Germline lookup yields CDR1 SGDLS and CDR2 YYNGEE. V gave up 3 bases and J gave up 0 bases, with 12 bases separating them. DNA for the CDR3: TGTGCCAGCAGCGGCGTCCATGGAGTGAACACTGAAGCTTTCTTT. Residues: CASSGVHGVNTEAFF.

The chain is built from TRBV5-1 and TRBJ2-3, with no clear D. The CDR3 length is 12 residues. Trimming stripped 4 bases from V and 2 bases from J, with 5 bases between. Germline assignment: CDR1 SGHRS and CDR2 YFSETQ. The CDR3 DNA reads TGCGCCAGCAGCCGACACACAGATACGCAGTATTTT. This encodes CASSRHTDTQYF.

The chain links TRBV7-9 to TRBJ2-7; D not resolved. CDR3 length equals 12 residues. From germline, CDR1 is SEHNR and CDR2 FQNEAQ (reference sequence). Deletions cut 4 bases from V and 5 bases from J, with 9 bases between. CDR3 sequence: CASSSEANEQYF. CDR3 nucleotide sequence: TGTGCCAGCAGCTCAGAGGCGAACGAGCAGTACTTC.

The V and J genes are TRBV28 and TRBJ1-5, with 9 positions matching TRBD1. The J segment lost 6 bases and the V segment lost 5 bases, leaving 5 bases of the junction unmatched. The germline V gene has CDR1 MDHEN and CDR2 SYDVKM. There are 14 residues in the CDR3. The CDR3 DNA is TGTGCCAGCAGTACCACAGGGGGCGGTCAGCCCCAGCATTTT. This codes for CASSTTGGGQPQHF.

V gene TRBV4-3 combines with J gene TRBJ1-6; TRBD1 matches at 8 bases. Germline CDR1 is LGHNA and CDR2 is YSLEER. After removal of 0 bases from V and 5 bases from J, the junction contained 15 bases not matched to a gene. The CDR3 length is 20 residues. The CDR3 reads CASSQDLAGGITANNSPLHF. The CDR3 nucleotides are TGCGCCAGCAGCCAAGATTTGGCAGGGGGCATTACCGCAAATAATTCACCCCTCCACTTT.

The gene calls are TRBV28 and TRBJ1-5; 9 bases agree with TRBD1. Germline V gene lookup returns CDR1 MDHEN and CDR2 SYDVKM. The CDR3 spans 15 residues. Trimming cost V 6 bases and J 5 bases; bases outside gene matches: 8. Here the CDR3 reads CASSPQGQGYQPQHF. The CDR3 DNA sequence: TGTGCCAGCAGCCCGCAGGGACAGGGCTATCAGCCCCAGCATTTT.

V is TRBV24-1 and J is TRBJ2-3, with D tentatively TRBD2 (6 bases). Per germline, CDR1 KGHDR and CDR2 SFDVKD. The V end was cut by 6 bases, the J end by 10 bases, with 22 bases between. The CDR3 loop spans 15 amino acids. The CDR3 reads CATSYDGPSGTPQYF. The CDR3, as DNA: TGTGCCACCAGTTATGACGGACCGTCCGGGACTCCGCAGTATTTT.

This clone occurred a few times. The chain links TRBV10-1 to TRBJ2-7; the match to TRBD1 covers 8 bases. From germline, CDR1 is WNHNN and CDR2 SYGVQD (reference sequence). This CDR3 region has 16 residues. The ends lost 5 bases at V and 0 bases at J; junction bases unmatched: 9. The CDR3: CASSSPWTGHSYEQYF. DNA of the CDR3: TGCGCCAGCAGTTCTCCGTGGACAGGGCACTCCTACGAGCAGTACTTC.

CDR3 sequence (DNA): TGTGCCAGCAGCCACCAAGACAGGGGCGAGCAGTACGTC. It is translated as CASSHQDRGEQYV. V gene TRBV3-1 (or the pseudogene TRBV3-2) combines with J gene TRBJ2-7; 8 bases are shared with TRBD1. This CDR3 region has 13 residues. After removal of 3 bases from V and 6 bases from J, the junction contained 4 bases not matched to a gene. CDR1 and CDR2 (germline): LGHDT, YNNKEL (reference sequence).

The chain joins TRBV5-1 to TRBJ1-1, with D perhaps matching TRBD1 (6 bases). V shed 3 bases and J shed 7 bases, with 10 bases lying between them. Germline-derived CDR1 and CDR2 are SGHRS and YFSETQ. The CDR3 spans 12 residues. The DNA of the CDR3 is TGCGCCAGCAGCTGGACGACAGGTGAAGCTTTCTTT. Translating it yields CASSWTTGEAFF.

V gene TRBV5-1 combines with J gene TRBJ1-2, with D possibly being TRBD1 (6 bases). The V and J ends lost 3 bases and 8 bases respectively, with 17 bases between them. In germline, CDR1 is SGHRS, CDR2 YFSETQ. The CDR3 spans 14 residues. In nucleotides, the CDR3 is TGCGCCAGCAGCTCAGACGTTGGGACACGCGGCTACACCTTC. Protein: CASSSDVGTRGYTF.

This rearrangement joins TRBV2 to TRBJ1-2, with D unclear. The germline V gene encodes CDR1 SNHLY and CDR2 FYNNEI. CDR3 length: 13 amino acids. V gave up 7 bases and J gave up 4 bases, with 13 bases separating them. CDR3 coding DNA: TGTGCCAGCACGCGGGGAGCCGGCTATGGCTACACCTTC. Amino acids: CASTRGAGYGYTF.

DNA of the CDR3: TGCAGCGTGGGACAGGGGTTCTACAATGAGCAGTTCTTC. Translated: CSVGQGFYNEQFF. This chain uses TRBV29-1 with TRBJ2-1, with 10 bases fitting TRBD1. Germline loops: CDR1 SQVTM, CDR2 ANQGSEA. The CDR3 has 13 amino acids. V was pared by 6 bases and J by 3 bases, with 2 bases of the junction left unmatched.

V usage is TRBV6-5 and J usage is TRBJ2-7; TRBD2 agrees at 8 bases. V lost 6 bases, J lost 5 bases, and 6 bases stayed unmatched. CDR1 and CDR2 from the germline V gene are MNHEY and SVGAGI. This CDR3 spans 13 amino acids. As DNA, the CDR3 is TGTGCCAGCAGGTTGACTAGCGTCAACGAGCAGTACGTC. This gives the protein CASRLTSVNEQYV.

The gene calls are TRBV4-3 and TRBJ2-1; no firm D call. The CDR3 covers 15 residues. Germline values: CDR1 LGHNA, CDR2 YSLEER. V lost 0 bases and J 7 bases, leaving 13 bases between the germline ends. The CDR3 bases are TGCGCCAGCAGCCAAGATCTAGGCCAGTCGAATGAGCAGTTCTTC. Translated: CASSQDLGQSNEQFF.

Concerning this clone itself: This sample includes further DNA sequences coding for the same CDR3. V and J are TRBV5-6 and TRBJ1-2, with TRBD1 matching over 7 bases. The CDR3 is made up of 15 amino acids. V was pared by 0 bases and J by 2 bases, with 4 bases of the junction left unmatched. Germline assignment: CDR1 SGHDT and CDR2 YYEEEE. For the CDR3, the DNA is TGTGCCAGCAGCTTGGGCGACAGGGTGAACTATGGCTACACCTTC. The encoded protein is CASSLGDRVNYGYTF. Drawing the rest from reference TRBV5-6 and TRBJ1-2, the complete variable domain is DAGVTQSPTHLIKTRGQQVTLRCSPKSGHDTVSWYQQALGQGPQFIFQYYEEEERQRGNFPDRFSGHQFPNYSSELNVNALLLGDSALYLCASSLGDRVNYGYTFGSGTRLTVV.

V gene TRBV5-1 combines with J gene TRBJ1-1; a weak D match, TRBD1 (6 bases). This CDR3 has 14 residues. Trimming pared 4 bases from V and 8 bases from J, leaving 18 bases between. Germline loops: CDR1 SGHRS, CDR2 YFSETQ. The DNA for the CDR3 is TGCGCCAGCAGCCCGCAGGGGAATACGGGGGAAGCTTTCTTT. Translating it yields CASSPQGNTGEAFF.

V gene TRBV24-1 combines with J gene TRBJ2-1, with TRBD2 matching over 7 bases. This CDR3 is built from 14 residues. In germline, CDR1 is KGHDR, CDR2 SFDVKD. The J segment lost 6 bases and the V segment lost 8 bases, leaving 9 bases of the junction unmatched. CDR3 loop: CATTGGGAGNEQFF. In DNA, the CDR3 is TGTGCCACCACGGGAGGAGGGGCTGGCAATGAGCAGTTCTTC.

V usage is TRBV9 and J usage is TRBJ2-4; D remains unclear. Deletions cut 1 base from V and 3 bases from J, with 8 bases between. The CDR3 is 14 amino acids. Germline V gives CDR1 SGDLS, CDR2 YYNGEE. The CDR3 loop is CASSVLPDKNIQYF. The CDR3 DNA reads TGTGCCAGCAGCGTACTTCCAGACAAAAACATTCAGTACTTC. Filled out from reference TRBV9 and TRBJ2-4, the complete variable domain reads DSGVTQTPKHLITATGQRVTLRCSPRSGDLSVYWYQQSLDQGLQFLIQYYNGEERAKGNILERFSAQQFPDLHSELNLSSLELGDSALYFCASSVLPDKNIQYFGAGTRLSVL.

In DNA form, the CDR3 reads TGTGCCAGCAGCCAGACTAGCGGGGGGCATCATGAGCAGTTCTTC. It is translated as CASSQTSGGHHEQFF. The V gene is TRBV3-1 (or the pseudogene TRBV3-2), the J gene TRBJ2-1, with 13 bases aligning to TRBD2. Per the germline V gene, CDR1 is LGHDT and CDR2 is YNNKEL (reference sequence). This CDR3 region has 15 residues. With 3 bases clipped from V and 8 bases from J, the junction kept 4 bases outside the gene matches.

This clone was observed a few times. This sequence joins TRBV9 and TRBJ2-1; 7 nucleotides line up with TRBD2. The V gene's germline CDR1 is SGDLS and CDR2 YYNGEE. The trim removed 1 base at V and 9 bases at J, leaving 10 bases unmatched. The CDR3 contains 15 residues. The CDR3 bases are TGTGCCAGCAGCGTAATGGCTAGCGGCGCCACTGAGCAGTTCTTC. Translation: CASSVMASGATEQFF.